This T cell receptor (beta chain) is from a study of blood T cell repertoires in COVID-19. Study in general: PBMCs, B-cell-depleted T cells, or T cells were the source of the cDNA or gDNA that made up the material.

As processed by the authors: How many nucleated cells were present was estimated from reference gene primer amplification. Sequenced by immunoSEQ multiplex PCR; TCRdb stores in-frame clones only, minus some. V and J calls and clone size follow that table, whereas D and trimming were derived from the DNA. Among about 150,000 clones listed, 80% to 90% were seen once. The source is a man between 65 and 85 years old with acute or convalescent COVID-19. Input material: peripheral blood.

The CDR3 here is CASSSRTFTYEQYF. In DNA, the CDR3 is TGTGCCAGCAGTTCCCGGACATTCACCTACGAGCAGTACTTC. This rearrangement joins TRBV28 to TRBJ2-7; D is possibly TRBD1 (5 bases). Germline CDR1 MDHEN, CDR2 SYDVKM. CDR3 length: 14 amino acids. V was clipped by 4 bases and J by 2 bases, with 12 bases between them.